This TCR beta chain was recovered during a study of blood T cell repertoires in COVID-19. The overall study: Collection of acute and convalescent COVID-19 samples took place in the United States, Italy and Spain. The cDNA or gDNA used as material had been derived from T cells, B-cell-depleted T cells, or PBMCs.

This clone was seen a handful of times. In the study's own analysis: Reference gene primer amplification gave nucleated cell count estimates. Repertoires were generated with immunoSEQ multiplex PCR, while TCRdb's copy carries only in-frame clones and drops some. V and J calls and clone size are as listed in that table; D and trimming were resolved from the DNA. The table has 95,000 to 120,000 clones, over 80% seen once. Trimming stripped 1 base from V and 0 bases from J, with 12 bases between. This CDR3 has 16 amino acids. From germline, CDR1 is LGHNA and CDR2 YSLEER. The J gene is TRBJ1-2, the V gene TRBV4-3; D is perhaps TRBD1 (6 bases). The specimen was peripheral blood. The sequence derives from a woman in her seventies with acute or convalescent COVID-19. CDR3 region: CASSQGGQTSNYGYTF. In DNA form, the CDR3 reads TGCGCCAGCAGCCAAGGGGGGCAGACTTCTAACTATGGCTACACCTTC.